This T cell receptor beta chain was found in a study of T cell responses to AZD1222 COVID-19 vaccine. Study observations and caveats: Among those given AZD1222, only five to seven were seropositive at baseline. With dominance at 160-218 and 743-854, vaccine-associated CD4 TCRs spanned spike. The sample set comprised mostly white British donors with more females, and clonal diversity was possibly underestimated. Repertoire sampling was restricted to post-peak T cell response timepoints.

Here immunoSEQ multiplex PCR was the method, and the copy in TCRdb shows in-frame clones only, minus some. The repertoire consists of some 150,000 clones, with about 92% occurring once and the leading ten covering over 0.9%. This CDR3 has 18 amino acids. Worth noting for this clone: Antigen: not known.

The sequence was obtained from an adult in good health. Specimen: peripheral blood, collected on day 0 of MenACWY control vaccination. This chain connects TRBV21-1 to TRBJ2-7; the table assigns TRBD1, which was not confirmed against the DNA. TRBV21-1 is listed as a pseudogene. The DNA of the CDR3 is TGTGCCAGCAGCTGTACGGGACAGGGTCGAAGGAGCTCCTACGAGCAGTACTTC. Its protein product is CASSCTGQGRRSSYEQYF.